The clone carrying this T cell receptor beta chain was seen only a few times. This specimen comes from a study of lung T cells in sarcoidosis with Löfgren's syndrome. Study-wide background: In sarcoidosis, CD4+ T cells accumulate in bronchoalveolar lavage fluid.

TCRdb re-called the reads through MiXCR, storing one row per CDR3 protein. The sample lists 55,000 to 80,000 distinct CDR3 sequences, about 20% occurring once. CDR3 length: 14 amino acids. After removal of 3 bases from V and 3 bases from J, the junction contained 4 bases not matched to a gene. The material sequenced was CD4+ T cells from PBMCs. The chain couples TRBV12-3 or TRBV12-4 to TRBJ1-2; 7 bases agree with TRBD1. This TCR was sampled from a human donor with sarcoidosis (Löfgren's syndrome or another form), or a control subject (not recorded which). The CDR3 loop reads CASSLTGQYYGYTF. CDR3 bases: TGTGCCAGCAGTTTGACGGGACAGTACTATGGCTACACCTTC.